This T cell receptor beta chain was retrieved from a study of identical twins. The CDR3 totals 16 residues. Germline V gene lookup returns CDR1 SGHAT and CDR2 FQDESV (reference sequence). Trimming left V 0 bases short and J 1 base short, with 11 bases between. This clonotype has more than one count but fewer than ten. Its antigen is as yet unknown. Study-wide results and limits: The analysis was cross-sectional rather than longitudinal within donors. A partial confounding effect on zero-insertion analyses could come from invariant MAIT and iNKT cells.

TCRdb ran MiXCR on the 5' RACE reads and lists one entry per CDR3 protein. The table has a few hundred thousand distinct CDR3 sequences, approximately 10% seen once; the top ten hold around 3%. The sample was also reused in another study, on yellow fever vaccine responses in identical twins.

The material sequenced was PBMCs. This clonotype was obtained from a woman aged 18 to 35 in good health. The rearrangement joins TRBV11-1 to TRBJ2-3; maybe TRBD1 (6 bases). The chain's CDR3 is CASSLAFGGGTDTQYF. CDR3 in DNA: TGTGCCAGCAGCTTAGCGTTTGGGGGCGGCACAGATACGCAGTATTTT.